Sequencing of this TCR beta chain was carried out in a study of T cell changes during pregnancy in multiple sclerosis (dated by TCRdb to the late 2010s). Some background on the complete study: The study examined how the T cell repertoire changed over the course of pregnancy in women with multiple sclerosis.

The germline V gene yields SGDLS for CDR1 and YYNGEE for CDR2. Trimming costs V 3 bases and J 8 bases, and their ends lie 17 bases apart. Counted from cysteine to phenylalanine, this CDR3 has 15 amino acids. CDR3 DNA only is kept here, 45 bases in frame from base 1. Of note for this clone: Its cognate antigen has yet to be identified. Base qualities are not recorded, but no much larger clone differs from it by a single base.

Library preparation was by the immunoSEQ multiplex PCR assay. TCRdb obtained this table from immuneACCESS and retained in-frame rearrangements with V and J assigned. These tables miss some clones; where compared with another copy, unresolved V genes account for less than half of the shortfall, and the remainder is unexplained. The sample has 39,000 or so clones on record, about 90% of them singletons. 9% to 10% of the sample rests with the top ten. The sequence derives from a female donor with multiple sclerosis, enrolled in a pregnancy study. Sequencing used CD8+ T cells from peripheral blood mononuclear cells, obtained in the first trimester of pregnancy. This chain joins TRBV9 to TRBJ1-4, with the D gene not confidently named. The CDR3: CASSGGHSGGEKLFF. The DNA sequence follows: TGTGCCAGCAGCGGGGGTCACTCGGGCGGGGAAAAACTGTTTTTT.